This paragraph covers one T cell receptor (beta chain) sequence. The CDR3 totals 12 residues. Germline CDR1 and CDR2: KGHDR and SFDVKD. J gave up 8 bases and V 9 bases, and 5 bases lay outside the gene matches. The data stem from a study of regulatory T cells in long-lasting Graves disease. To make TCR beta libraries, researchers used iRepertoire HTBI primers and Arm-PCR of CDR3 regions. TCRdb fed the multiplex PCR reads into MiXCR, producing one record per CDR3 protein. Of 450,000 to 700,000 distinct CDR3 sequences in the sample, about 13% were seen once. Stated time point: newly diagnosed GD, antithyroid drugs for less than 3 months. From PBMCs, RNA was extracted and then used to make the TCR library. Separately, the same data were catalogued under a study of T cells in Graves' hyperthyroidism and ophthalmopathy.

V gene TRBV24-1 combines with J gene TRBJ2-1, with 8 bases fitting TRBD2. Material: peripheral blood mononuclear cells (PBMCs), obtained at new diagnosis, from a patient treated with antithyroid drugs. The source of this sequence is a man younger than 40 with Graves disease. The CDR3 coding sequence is TGTGCCACCGGAAGGACTAGCTATGAGCAGTTCTTC. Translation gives CATGRTSYEQFF.